This T cell receptor beta chain was identified in a study of cytomegalovirus exposure and HLA in healthy donors. For the study at large: Out of about 170 million T cells, an earlier analysis found roughly 100 million unique TCR beta sequences in total. Notes on the study in general: Earlier findings revealed that most TCR beta V segments proved productive either about 87% or about 30% of the time.

About this clone: Its antigen is not known.

In the PCR, 60 Vbeta and 13 Jbeta primers were used. Clones were sequenced by immunoSEQ multiplex PCR, and TCRdb holds only the in-frame ones, with some missing. Of 150,000 to 180,000 clones detected, around 79% appear once; the ten largest clones hold about 8.3%. The CDR3 covers 15 residues. V trimming: 4 bases; J trimming: 8 bases; junction bases outside the gene matches: 10. The germline V gene encodes CDR1 PRHDT and CDR2 FYEKMQ (reference sequence). Sequenced sample: PBMCs. This TCR was sampled from a man aged 25 to 45 in good health and CMV-seropositive. J is TRBJ1-2 and V is TRBV13, with TRBD1 matching 10 bases. CDR3 amino acids: CASSSRDRGLGGYTF. The CDR3 nucleotides read TGTGCCAGCAGCTCCCGGGACAGGGGCCTGGGGGGCTACACCTTC.